This T cell receptor (beta chain) originates from a study of blood T cells in healthy people across ages. For the study at large: About one barcoded TCR beta cDNA was captured per two T cells.

The second PCR ran about 6 to 12 cycles with a sample-barcoded 5' primer and J-beta primers. Each cDNA was tagged by a template-switch adaptor containing 12 random nucleotides. TCRdb recomputed calls from the 5' RACE reads with MiXCR, one row per CDR3 protein. The sample lists around 900,000 distinct CDR3 sequences, about 51% seen once, with about 22% in the top ten. Comment on this clonotype: The antigen is unknown.

Each sample provided at least 5.5 micrograms of extracted total RNA. General observations from the study: Researchers judged that diversity estimates from one million T cells fell short of true values.

The material sequenced was blood. The clonotype was recovered from a woman aged 55-70 years in good health.

The chain's CDR3 is CASGGGPGSPLHF. The CDR3 DNA is TGTGCCAGCGGGGGCGGGCCGGGGTCACCCCTCCACTTT. The chain has TRBV28 and TRBJ1-6; D is possibly TRBD1 (6 bases). This CDR3 region has 13 residues. Trimming stripped 8 bases from V and 10 bases from J, with 15 bases between. Per germline, CDR1 MDHEN and CDR2 SYDVKM.